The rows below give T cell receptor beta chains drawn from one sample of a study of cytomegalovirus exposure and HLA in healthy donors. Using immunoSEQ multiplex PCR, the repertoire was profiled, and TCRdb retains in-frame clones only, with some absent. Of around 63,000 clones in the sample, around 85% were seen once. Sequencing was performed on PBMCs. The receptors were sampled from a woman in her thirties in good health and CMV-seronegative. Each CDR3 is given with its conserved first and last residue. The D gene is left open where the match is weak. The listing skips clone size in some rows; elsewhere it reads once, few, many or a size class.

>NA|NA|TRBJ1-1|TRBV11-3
TGTGCCAGCAGGTTCGACACGAACACTGAAGCTTTCTTT
CASRFDTNTEAFF
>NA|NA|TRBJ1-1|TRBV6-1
TGTGCCAGCAGTGAATCTAGGGACTTACCCCCTACTGAAGCTTTCTTT
CASSESRDLPPTEAFF
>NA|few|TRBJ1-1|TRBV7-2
TGTGCCAGCATCGTTCGGACTGAAGCTTTCTTT
CASIVRTEAFF
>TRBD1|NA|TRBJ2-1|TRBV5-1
TGCGCCAGCAGCCCCCTATCCGGACAGGGTTACAATGAGCAGTTCTTC
CASSPLSGQGYNEQFF
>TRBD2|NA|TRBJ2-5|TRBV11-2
TGTGCCAGCAGCTTAGGCGGGGGGTCAGTAGAGACCCAGTACTTC
CASSLGGGSVETQYF
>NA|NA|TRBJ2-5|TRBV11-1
TGTGCCAGCAGCTTATATACAGGGCAGACCCAGTACTTC
CASSLYTGQTQYF
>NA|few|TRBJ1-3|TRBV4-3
TGCGCCAGCAGCCAAGCCCGGTTCTCTGGAAACACCATATATTTT
CASSQARFSGNTIYF
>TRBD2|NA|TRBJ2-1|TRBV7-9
TGTGCCAGCAGCGCCCTAGCGGGGGAGTCTCGGCTTGAGCAGTTCTTC
CASSALAGESRLEQFF
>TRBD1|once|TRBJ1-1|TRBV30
TGTGCCTGGAGTAAGGGGGCGCCCACTGAAGCTTTCTTT
CAWSKGAPTEAFF
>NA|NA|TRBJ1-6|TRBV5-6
TGTGCCAGCAGCTTCTGGGCAGCGGGTTCACCCCTCCACTTT
CASSFWAAGSPLHF
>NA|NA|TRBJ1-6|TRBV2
TGTGCCAGCAGCGACCGGGGCTATAATTCACCCCTCCACTTT
CASSDRGYNSPLHF
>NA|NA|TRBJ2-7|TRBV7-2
TGTGCCAGCAGCTCCCGACAGACCTACGAGCAGTACTTC
CASSSRQTYEQYF
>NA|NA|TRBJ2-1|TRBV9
TGTGCCAGCAGCCAGGACTCTCGCCCCTACAATGAGCAGTTCTTC
CASSQDSRPYNEQFF
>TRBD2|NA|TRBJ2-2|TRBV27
TGTGCCAGCAGTAGACTAGCGGGATACACCGGGGAGCTGTTTTTT
CASSRLAGYTGELFF
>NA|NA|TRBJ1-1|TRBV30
TGTGCCTGGAGTGTAGGAGGTAACACTGAAGCTTTCTTT
CAWSVGGNTEAFF
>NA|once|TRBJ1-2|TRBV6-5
TGTGCCAGCCGACGGGGTTATGGCTACACCTTC
CASRRGYGYTF
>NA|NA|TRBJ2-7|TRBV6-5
TGTGCCAGCAGTTACTCCGGGGATTGGAGCGAGCAGTACTTC
CASSYSGDWSEQYF
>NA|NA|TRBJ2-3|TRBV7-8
TGTGCCAGCAGCTTTCGTTTGCGGTTAAACACAGATACGCAGTATTTT
CASSFRLRLNTDTQYF
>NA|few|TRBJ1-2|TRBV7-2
TGTGCCAGCAGCTTAGTGGGCAACTATGGCTACACCTTC
CASSLVGNYGYTF
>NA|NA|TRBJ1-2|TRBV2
TGTGCCAGCAGTGCCCGAGGATTAGATGGCTACACCTTC
CASSARGLDGYTF
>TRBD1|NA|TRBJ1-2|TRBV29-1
TGCAGCGTTGAGGATTCAGGGGGTCACTATGGCTACACCTTC
CSVEDSGGHYGYTF
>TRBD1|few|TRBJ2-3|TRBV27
TGTGCCAGCAGCTTCTCCTTGACAGGGGGTCGGGATACGCAGTATTTT
CASSFSLTGGRDTQYF
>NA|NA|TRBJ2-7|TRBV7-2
TGTGCCAGCAGCTCCCGGGGGCGGGGGCTGTACGAGCAGTACTTC
CASSSRGRGLYEQYF
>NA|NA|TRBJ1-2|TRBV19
TGTGCCAGTAGTATAGGCCCCCGGAGGGGTAACTATGGCTACACCTTC
CASSIGPRRGNYGYTF